The rows below give T cell receptor beta chains drawn from one sample of a study of human T cells and chemical hapten exposure. TCRdb independently ran MiXCR on the RACE reads; one entry per CDR3 protein. This table holds 150,000 to 200,000 distinct CDR3 sequences, 13% to 15% found once. Here the sequenced sample was whole blood, taken in connection with sensitization to the hapten diphenylcyclopropenone (DPC). These receptors were taken from a woman aged 30 to 39 with alopecia areata. Some clones in this sample may be carry-over from other donors' samples. CDR3s include the opening cysteine and the closing phenylalanine or tryptophan. A D gene is named only where the DNA matches it firmly. The size entry is marked missing in some rows and otherwise reads once, few, many or a size class.

D gene,clone size,J gene,V gene,CDR3 DNA,CDR3 protein
.,few,TRBJ1-1,TRBV6-2/TRBV6-3,TGTGCCAGCAAGGACGGAAGGAACACTGAAGCTTTCTTT,CASKDGRNTEAFF
TRBD1,few,TRBJ2-3,TRBV29-1,TGCAGCGTTGAAGGGGCCCCAGGGGGAGATACGCAGTATTTT,CSVEGAPGGDTQYF
TRBD2,few,TRBJ2-3,TRBV20-1,TGCAGTGCTAGGGCGGGAGGCGCCCTAATTGGGCAGTATTTT,CSARAGGALIGQYF
.,.,TRBJ1-4,TRBV29-1,TGCAGCGTTGTTGGGGTTGCAACTCGGGAAAAACTGTTTTTT,CSVVGVATREKLFF
TRBD2,.,TRBJ2-3,TRBV20-1,TGCAGTGCCGCTAGCGGGAGGGCCGGACCGACAGATACGCAGTATTTT,CSAASGRAGPTDTQYF
TRBD2,.,TRBJ2-3,TRBV7-2,TGTGCCAGCAGACGTAGCGGGGGGCCCACAGATACGCAGTATTTT,CASRRSGGPTDTQYF
TRBD1,few,TRBJ1-2,TRBV30,TGTGCCTGGAGGACAGGGGCGGGCGGCTACACCTTC,CAWRTGAGGYTF
.,few,TRBJ2-1,TRBV18,TGTGCCAGCTCACCAGGCAGCCGGGGGGAGCAGTTCTTC,CASSPGSRGEQFF
TRBD2,.,TRBJ2-2,TRBV4-3,TGCGCCAGCAGCCAAGCCCCGACTAGCGGGGGGACGAACACCGGGGAGCTGTTTTTT,CASSQAPTSGGTNTGELFF
TRBD1,few,TRBJ1-5,TRBV29-1,TGCAGCGCCGTGACAGGGGGAGGTCAGCCCCAGCATTTT,CSAVTGGGQPQHF
.,.,TRBJ2-3,TRBV7-2,TGTGCCAGCAGGACAGGACGCAGAGATACGCAGTATTTT,CASRTGRRDTQYF
TRBD1,.,TRBJ2-7,TRBV10-3,TGTGCCAGCGGGGACAGGTTTTACGAGCAGTACTTC,CASGDRFYEQYF
.,.,TRBJ1-1,TRBV15,TGTGCCACCAGCAGACCCGCCCTGAACACTGAAGCTTTCTTT,CATSRPALNTEAFF
TRBD2,few,TRBJ2-1,TRBV5-1,TGCGCCAGCAGCCTGACTAGCGGGGGCCCTAGCTCCTACAATGAGCAGTTCTTC,CASSLTSGGPSSYNEQFF
.,few,TRBJ2-7,TRBV16,TGTGCCAGCAGCCCCCTCCAGGGTTACGAGCAGCACTTC,CASSPLQGYEQHF
TRBD2,few,TRBJ2-2,TRBV7-7,TGTGCCAGCAGCCCGGCTCTAGCGGGGGGGACCGGGGAGCTGTTTTTT,CASSPALAGGTGELFF
.,few,TRBJ2-5,TRBV14,TGTGCCAGCAGACAAGGGCTCCAAGAGACCCAGTACTTC,CASRQGLQETQYF
.,.,TRBJ2-7,TRBV20-1,TGCAGTGCTGTGTCGGGATTGACTAGTGAGCAGTACTTC,CSAVSGLTSEQYF
.,.,TRBJ1-1,TRBV6-6,TGTGCCAGCAACAGTTTAATGAACACTGAAGCTTTCTTT,CASNSLMNTEAFF
TRBD1,many,TRBJ1-1,TRBV7-2,TGTGCCAGCAGTCACCCGGGACAGGGTGCAGCTTTCTTT,CASSHPGQGAAFF
TRBD2,.,TRBJ2-3,TRBV3-1,TGTGCCAGCAGCTCCGGCGAGCGGGACACAGATACGCAGTATTTT,CASSSGERDTDTQYF
.,few,TRBJ2-5,TRBV18,TGTGCCAGCTCACCAGAGGGGCCCTACCAAGAGACCCAGTACTTC,CASSPEGPYQETQYF
.,few,TRBJ2-5,TRBV20-1,TGCAGTGTCATAACTGGGATAGAGACCCAGTACTTC,CSVITGIETQYF
.,many,TRBJ2-3,TRBV6-1,TGTGCCAGCAGCTCCTTACTCCGGTCTTATACGCAGTATTTT,CASSSLLRSYTQYF
.,few,TRBJ2-5,TRBV18,TGTGCCAGCTCACCACCGTCACTAGCAGAGACCCAGTACTTC,CASSPPSLAETQYF
.,many,TRBJ1-1,TRBV2,TGTGCCAGCAGTGGGACGTTGAACACTGAAGCTTTCTTT,CASSGTLNTEAFF
.,.,TRBJ2-7,TRBV6-2/TRBV6-3,TGTGCCAGCAGACAAGCGGGTGTACCCTACGAGCAGTACTTC,CASRQAGVPYEQYF
.,few,TRBJ1-1,TRBV30,TGTGCCTGGAGGCGGGAATTGAACACTGAAGCTTTCTTT,CAWRRELNTEAFF
.,.,TRBJ2-7,TRBV5-1,TGCGCCAGCAGCTTAGTCAGGCCTTCCTACGAGCAGTACTTC,CASSLVRPSYEQYF
.,many,TRBJ1-5,TRBV29-1,TGCAGCGTTGTGACTCCTGGGGATGGCAATCAGCCCCAGCATTTT,CSVVTPGDGNQPQHF
TRBD1,few,TRBJ2-1,TRBV5-1,TGCGCCAGCAGCTTGGCGGGGACAGGGTTTTACAATGAGCAGTTCTTC,CASSLAGTGFYNEQFF
.,many,TRBJ1-1,TRBV7-9,TGTGCCAGCAGCTTGGCAGGGACGAACACTGAAGCTTTCTTT,CASSLAGTNTEAFF
TRBD1,many,TRBJ1-5,TRBV12-3/TRBV12-4,TGTGCCAGCGGACAGGGAGGGCGCAATCAGCCCCAGCATTTT,CASGQGGRNQPQHF
.,many,TRBJ1-3,TRBV20-1,TGCAGTGCTGACAGTGGAAACACCATATATTTT,CSADSGNTIYF
.,.,TRBJ1-3,TRBV4-2,TGTGCCAGCAGCCTTCTTAGCTCTGGAAACACCATATATTTT,CASSLLSSGNTIYF
.,.,TRBJ1-4,TRBV29-1,TGCAGCGTTGAAGATCCGTCCCCAGGCAGGCTTGAAAAACTGTTTTTT,CSVEDPSPGRLEKLFF
TRBD2,few,TRBJ2-1,TRBV6-5,TGTGCCAGCAGTTACCACTCTAGCGGGAGGTACAATGAGCAGTTCTTC,CASSYHSSGRYNEQFF
TRBD1,many,TRBJ1-2,TRBV28,TGTGCCAGCAGTACCAGGGGGTCGGGGAACTATGGCTACACCTTC,CASSTRGSGNYGYTF
.,many,TRBJ2-1,TRBV25-1,TGTGCCAGCAGTGCTCCACAACTTAATGAGCAGTTCTTC,CASSAPQLNEQFF
.,few,TRBJ1-3,TRBV14,TGTGCCAGCCGTCCATCAGGGGTCTCTGGAAACACCATATATTTT,CASRPSGVSGNTIYF
TRBD2,many,TRBJ2-1,TRBV6-2/TRBV6-3,TGTGCCAGCAGTCCCCGGACTAGCGGGGGGCCCTCCTACAATGAGCAGTTCTTC,CASSPRTSGGPSYNEQFF